This T cell receptor (beta chain) was identified during a study of T cell responses to AZD1222 COVID-19 vaccine. At the level of the study: Pooling covered second doses at about 4 or about 12 weeks. Study outcomes and limitations: Clonal diversity was possibly underestimated, and white British individuals and females predominated among donors. Researchers took repertoire samples only after the peak T cell response had come. CD4 TCRs linked to vaccination spanned spike, dominating at 160-218 and 743-854.

Here immunoSEQ multiplex PCR was the method, and the copy in TCRdb shows in-frame clones only, minus some. The profile shows around 100,000 clones, roughly 89% of them singletons. For this clone: Antigen unknown.

The TCR originated in an adult in good health. This specimen consisted of peripheral blood, obtained on day 0 of AZD1222 vaccination.

The CDR3: CASSSLAGQNTGELFF. Written as DNA, the CDR3 is TGCGCCAGCAGCTCTCTAGCGGGGCAGAACACCGGGGAGCTGTTTTTT. The genes are TRBV5-1 and TRBJ2-2, with TRBD2 matching 9 bases. Germline assignment: CDR1 SGHRS and CDR2 YFSETQ. V was clipped by 3 bases and J by 1 base; unmatched bases: 4. CDR3 size: 16 residues.